This T cell receptor (beta chain) was sequenced during a study of blood T cell repertoires in COVID-19. The CDR3 is 14 residues long. CDR1 and CDR2 (germline): SEHNR, FQNEAQ (reference sequence). Trimming removed 4 bases from V and 2 bases from J; junction bases left unmatched: 3. Only in-frame clones appear in the TCRdb table, and some are missing; sequencing was by immunoSEQ multiplex PCR. The sample consists of some 150,000 clones, roughly 90% of them appearing once. Sequencing was carried out using peripheral blood. The sequence derives from a man between 45 and 60 years old with active or convalescent COVID-19. This rearrangement joins TRBV7-9 to TRBJ2-3; 7 nucleotides align to TRBD1. The CDR3 sequence: CASSSGQITDTQYF. In nucleotides, the CDR3 is TGTGCCAGCAGCTCGGGACAGATCACAGATACGCAGTATTTT.